What follows are 26 T cell receptor beta chains derived from one specimen sequenced in a study of T cells after yellow fever vaccination. TCRdb recomputed calls from the 5' RACE reads with MiXCR, one row per CDR3 protein. The table includes 10,000 to 11,000 distinct CDR3 sequences, around 4.8% detected once. The specimen comprised PBMCs, either bulk or a sorted T-cell subset (CD4+, CD8+, memory, or dextramer-sorted; not recorded which), sampled approximately 15 days after the first yellow fever vaccination. The source of these receptors is a man aged 18 to 30 who received the YFV17D yellow fever vaccine.

This clonotype was seen ten or more times. The gene calls are TRBV5-1 and TRBJ1-1; perhaps TRBD1 as D (6 bases). CDR3 length: 11 amino acids. CDR1 is SGHRS and CDR2 is YFSETQ in the germline V gene. The V end lost 2 bases, the J end lost 11 bases, and 10 bases lay between the germline ends. The CDR3 DNA is TGCGCCAGCAGCTTCCGGGGGCAGGCTTTCTTT. Its protein is CASSFRGQAFF.

At least ten counts were recorded for this clonotype. This rearrangement joins TRBV18 to TRBJ2-7; TRBD2 aligns across 7 bases. Trimming took 6 bases from V and 4 from J; bases not matched to a gene: 12. This CDR3 spans 15 amino acids. Germline V gene sequence: CDR1 KGHSH, CDR2 LQKENI. CDR3 in amino acids: CASSESRGSLYEQYF. The CDR3 DNA reads as TGTGCCAGCTCCGAGTCGCGGGGGAGTCTGTACGAGCAGTACTTC.

For this clonotype: This may be a read error, as it is one base from a much larger clone. J is TRBJ2-6 and V is TRBV5-4, with 7 positions matching TRBD2. The CDR3 consists of 16 residues. Germline CDR1 and CDR2: SGHNT and YYREEE (reference sequence). V gave up 0 bases and J gave up 4 bases; unmatched junction bases: 4. CDR3 sequence (DNA): TGTGCCAGCAGCTTGGTCGGGGGGACCGGGGCCAACGTCCTGACTTTC. This translates into CASSLVGGTGANVLTF.

This clonotype has at least ten counts. The J gene is TRBJ1-6, the V gene TRBV6-5, with TRBD1 identical over 9 bases. The CDR3 length is 17 residues. With 0 bases clipped from V and 3 bases from J, the junction kept 3 bases outside the gene matches. Germline CDR1 MNHEY, CDR2 SVGAGI. CDR3 DNA: TGTGCCAGCAGTTACTCTCTGGACAGGGGCTATAATTCACCCCTCCACTTT. This gives the protein CASSYSLDRGYNSPLHF.

This clonotype was seen ten or more times. V usage is TRBV7-2 and J usage is TRBJ1-3; unclear D gene. CDR3 length: 14 amino acids. Trimming removed 5 bases at V and 4 bases at J, with 12 bases between. Germline V lookup: CDR1 SGHTA, CDR2 FQGNSA. CDR3 amino acids: CASSELNQGNTIYF. DNA for the CDR3: TGTGCCAGCAGCGAACTCAACCAAGGAAACACCATATATTTT.

The rearrangement joins TRBV4-3 to TRBJ2-3, with TRBD2 identical over 11 bases. This CDR3 contains 18 residues. The germline CDR1 and CDR2 sequences are LGHNA and YSLEER. V trimming: 1 base; J trimming: 5 bases; junction bases outside the gene matches: 11. The DNA for the CDR3 is TGCGCCAGCAGCCAAGGTGGGGTAGCGGGGGGGCGTAAAGATACGCAGTATTTT. Protein product: CASSQGGVAGGRKDTQYF.

This clonotype was counted ten times or more. CDR3 loop: CASSLIGQNTEAFF. CDR3 bases: TGCGCCAGCAGCTTAATCGGACAGAACACTGAAGCTTTCTTT. The chain employs TRBV5-1 and TRBJ1-1; tentatively, D is TRBD1 (5 bases). The germline V and J ends were trimmed by 2 bases and 1 base, with 9 bases remaining between them. Germline assignment: CDR1 SGHRS and CDR2 YFSETQ. The CDR3 loop spans 14 amino acids.

This clonotype occurred many times. The chain recombines TRBV18 with TRBJ2-3; D is perhaps TRBD2 (5 bases). The length of the CDR3 is 15 residues. The V gene's germline CDR1 is KGHSH and CDR2 LQKENI. Trimming pared 3 bases from V and 1 base from J, leaving 11 bases between. In DNA, the CDR3 is TGTGCCAGCTCACCCCTGGGAGCGCGCACAGATACGCAGTATTTT. It is translated as CASSPLGARTDTQYF.

This clonotype appeared many times. The chain links TRBV5-5 to TRBJ2-5, with D maybe TRBD2 (6 bases). V was shortened by 2 bases and J by 1 base, with 12 bases between the two germline ends. This CDR3 is built from 15 residues. Germline V lookup: CDR1 SGHKS, CDR2 YYEKEE (reference sequence). In DNA form, the CDR3 reads TGTGCCAGCAGCTTTTATGGAGGGACCCAAGAGACCCAGTACTTC. This translates into CASSFYGGTQETQYF.

This clonotype has ten or more counts. The rearrangement uses TRBV5-5 and TRBJ2-5; tentative D call: TRBD1 (5 bases). V was trimmed by 1 base and J by 2 bases, leaving 9 bases between them. Per germline, CDR1 SGHKS and CDR2 YYEKEE (reference sequence). The CDR3 extends over 14 amino acids. CDR3: CASSLTTVQETQYF. The CDR3 DNA reads as TGTGCCAGCAGCTTGACGACAGTTCAAGAGACCCAGTACTTC.

This clonotype was counted at least ten times. The chain combines TRBV7-8 with TRBJ2-7; tentatively, D is TRBD2 (7 bases). The CDR3 sequence is 16 residues long. Germline assignment: CDR1 SGHVS and CDR2 FQNEAQ. Trimming stripped 2 bases from V and 1 base from J, with 15 bases between. In nucleotides, the CDR3 is TGTGCCAGCAGCTTAAGTCCGGGGGGCTCATCCTACGAGCAGTACTTC. This encodes CASSLSPGGSSYEQYF. Using reference TRBV7-8 and TRBJ2-7 for the parts outside the CDR3, the full variable domain is GAGVSQSPRYKVAKRGQDVALRCDPISGHVSLFWYQQALGQGPEFLTYFQNEAQLDKSGLPSDRFFAERPEGSVSTLKIQRTQQEDSAVYLCASSLSPGGSSYEQYFGPGTRLTVT.

This clonotype is labeled medium-sized. The chain uses TRBV7-2 and TRBJ2-3; no clear D gene. V was cut by 2 bases and J by 8 bases, with 17 bases left in between. This CDR3 has 15 amino acids. Germline V gene sequence: CDR1 SGHTA, CDR2 FQGNSA. The CDR3 DNA sequence: TGTGCCAGCAGCTTATTGGCAGGCACTGATGGTACGCAGTATTTT. It encodes CASSLLAGTDGTQYF.

This clonotype has a count of ten or more. The junction does not match germline at one end; this may be a read error. V usage is TRBV14 and J usage is TRBJ2-1; a possible D gene is TRBD1 (6 bases). The germline gives CDR1 SGHDN, CDR2 FVKESK. This CDR3 spans 17 amino acids. The CDR3 here is CASSRAANRVNNNGQFF. For the CDR3, the DNA is TGTGCCAGCAGTCGCGCGGCTAACAGGGTCAACAACAATGGGCAGTTCTTC.

This clonotype rates as medium-sized (0.01 to 0.1%). The chain links TRBV5-5 to TRBJ2-7, with 9 bases lining up with TRBD1. CDR1 and CDR2 (germline): SGHKS, YYEKEE (reference sequence). The V gene end was trimmed by 2 bases and the J gene end by 6 bases; junction bases not matched to a gene: 3. The CDR3 covers 13 residues. For the CDR3, the DNA is TGTGCCAGCAGCTTTCTGGGACAGGGCGAGCAGTACGTC. This sequence encodes CASSFLGQGEQYV.

This clonotype was counted at least ten times. J is TRBJ1-5 and V is TRBV5-4; D is unresolved. The CDR3 extends over 12 amino acids. Looked up from germline, CDR1 is SGHNT and CDR2 is YYREEE (reference sequence). Trimming removed 0 bases from V and 10 bases from J, with 8 bases in between. CDR3 sequence: CASSLDQSPQHF. CDR3 bases: TGTGCCAGCAGCTTGGATCAATCACCCCAGCATTTT.

Ten or more counts support this clonotype. The CDR3: CASSLWQGQNTEAFF. CDR3 DNA sequence: TGTGCCAGCAGCTTATGGCAGGGACAAAACACTGAAGCTTTCTTT. The V call is TRBV7-6, the J call TRBJ1-1, with D possibly matching TRBD1 (6 bases). The CDR3 is 15 residues long. The V end lost 2 bases, the J end lost 2 bases, and 12 bases lay between the germline ends. Germline-derived CDR1 and CDR2 are SGHVS and FNYEAQ. Together with reference TRBV7-6 and TRBJ1-1, the CDR3 gives the full variable domain: GAGVSQSPRYKVTKRGQDVALRCDPISGHVSLYWYRQALGQGPEFLTYFNYEAQQDKSGLPNDRFSAERPEGSISTLTIQRTEQRDSAMYRCASSLWQGQNTEAFFGQGTRLTVV.

This clonotype is judged medium-sized. The rearrangement links TRBV7-2 to TRBJ2-1, with a tentative D call TRBD1 (5 bases). The V gene's germline CDR1 is SGHTA and CDR2 FQGNSA. Trimming shortened V by 5 bases and J by 0 bases, and 11 bases separated the two germline ends. This CDR3 spans 15 amino acids. DNA of the CDR3: TGTGCCAGCAGCCCCGACAGCAGCTCCTACAATGAGCAGTTCTTC. Residues: CASSPDSSSYNEQFF.

This clonotype appeared many times. The rearrangement links TRBV12-3 or TRBV12-4 to TRBJ2-7; perhaps TRBD2 as D (5 bases). Deletions cut 2 bases from V and 6 bases from J, with 11 bases between. The CDR3 runs to 13 residues. The DNA for the CDR3 is TGTGCCAGCAGTTTACCCGGCCGGGGCGAGCAGTACTTC. Its translation: CASSLPGRGEQYF.

By its share, this clonotype is medium-sized (0.01 to 0.1%). This chain connects TRBV3-1 to TRBJ2-5; 11 bases are shared with TRBD2. This CDR3 contains 19 residues. Germline V CDR1 and CDR2: LGHDT, YNNKEL (reference sequence). The V gene end was trimmed by 4 bases and the J gene end by 2 bases; junction bases not matched to a gene: 15. CDR3 residues: CASSLGGWTSGREQETQYF. The CDR3 region has the DNA TGTGCCAGCAGCCTTGGCGGGTGGACTAGCGGGCGTGAACAAGAGACCCAGTACTTC.

There are many counts of this clonotype. The V and J genes are TRBV4-3 and TRBJ1-4; D uncertain. The CDR3 runs 15 residues. V gave up 4 bases and J gave up 3 bases, with 12 bases separating them. Germline loops: CDR1 LGHNA, CDR2 YSLEER. The CDR3 loop is CASSLTEAANEKLFF. CDR3 coding DNA: TGCGCCAGCAGCCTGACGGAGGCAGCTAATGAAAAACTGTTTTTT.

This clonotype occurred many times. The chain links TRBV2 to TRBJ2-1; TRBD2 agrees at 7 bases. The length of the CDR3 is 14 residues. Germline V gene data show CDR1 as SNHLY and CDR2 as FYNNEI. V lost 10 bases, J lost 7 bases, and 13 bases stayed unmatched. CDR3 amino acids: CAIAGTGRVNEQFF. Written as DNA, the CDR3 is TGTGCCATCGCTGGGACTGGGAGGGTTAATGAGCAGTTCTTC.

This clonotype was recorded at least ten times. The V gene is TRBV5-4, the J gene TRBJ1-1; 8 nucleotides line up with TRBD1. The CDR3 extends over 18 amino acids. Germline-derived CDR1 and CDR2 are SGHNT and YYREEE (reference sequence). J gave up 3 bases and V 2 bases, and 15 bases lay outside the gene matches. The CDR3 loop reads CASSFGGGPGGVHTEAFF. In DNA form, the CDR3 reads TGTGCCAGCAGCTTCGGAGGGGGGCCAGGGGGCGTGCACACTGAAGCTTTCTTT. Variable domain in full (rest from reference TRBV5-4 and TRBJ1-1): ETGVTQSPTHLIKTRGQQVTLRCSSQSGHNTVSWYQQALGQGPQFIFQYYREEENGRGNFPPRFSGLQFPNYSSELNVNALELDDSALYLCASSFGGGPGGVHTEAFFGQGTRLTVV.

This clonotype is deemed medium-sized. The gene calls are TRBV5-6 and TRBJ2-7; TRBD1 matches at 8 bases. Germline values: CDR1 SGHDT, CDR2 YYEEEE. Unmatched junction bases numbered 5, after V lost 4 bases and J lost 2 bases. The CDR3 consists of 14 residues. CDR3 bases: TGTGCCAGCAGCCGCGCGACAGGGGCCTACGAGCAGTACTTC. Translation: CASSRATGAYEQYF.

This clonotype was counted ten times or more. The chain couples TRBV2 to TRBJ2-7; D remains unclear. CDR1 and CDR2 (germline): SNHLY, FYNNEI. This CDR3 comprises 12 residues. The germline V and J ends were trimmed by 5 bases and 3 bases, with 8 bases remaining between them. For the CDR3, the DNA is TGTGCCAGCAGTTCGGATGGCTACGAGCAGTACTTC. Its translation: CASSSDGYEQYF.

This clonotype was counted many times. The chain has TRBV12-3 or TRBV12-4 and TRBJ1-5, with a weak D call TRBD1 (6 bases). The CDR3 is made up of 12 amino acids. V was trimmed by 5 bases and J by 7 bases, leaving 9 bases between them. CDR3 amino acids: CASSPQGQPQHF. For the CDR3, the DNA is TGTGCCAGCAGTCCACAGGGACAGCCCCAGCATTTT.

By share, this clonotype ranks as medium-sized. The chain employs TRBV4-2 and TRBJ2-2; unclear D gene. The V gene's germline CDR1 is LGHNA and CDR2 YNFKEQ. The CDR3 has 13 amino acids. The V gene lost 0 bases and the J gene lost 6 bases, with 5 bases spanning the gap. CDR3 nucleotide sequence: TGTGCCAGCAGCCAAGATCTACCCGGGGAGCTGTTTTTT. Translation: CASSQDLPGELFF.